This is a list of T cell receptor beta chains from one sample in a study of radiation and T cells in renal cell carcinoma. TCRdb's table, derived via immunoSEQ multiplex PCR, lists solely in-frame clones and lacks some. The table records 60,000 to 95,000 clones, roughly 85% of them present only once. The specimen comprised blood, sampled from a patient whose treatment included radiotherapy and nephrectomy. These TCRs come from a woman in her fifties or sixties with renal cell carcinoma. The conserved cysteine and the conserved F or W are not part of the CDR3 here.

J | V | CDR3
TRBJ2-7 | TRBV28 | ASSLEGGGTYEQY
TRBJ2-1 | TRBV28 | ASSPPSGRLQF
TRBJ1-1 | TRBV13 | ASRLGQSMNTEAF
TRBJ2-6 | TRBV4-1 | ASMSGANVLT
TRBJ1-4 | TRBV28 | ASSFWTGLGRREEKLF
TRBJ2-1 | TRBV25-1 | ASSELAGTLYNEQF
TRBJ1-2 | TRBV2 | ASSEALQQFNYGYT
TRBJ1-1 | TRBV2 | ASSDQGNTEAF
TRBJ1-2 | TRBV6-5 | ASSLGGLGYT
TRBJ2-5 | TRBV21-1 | ASSKGTSGRETQY
TRBJ1-6 | TRBV2 | ASYLTGSSSYNSPLH